The following is a T cell receptor (beta chain) sequence with its context. This sample is drawn from a study of T cells in localized non-small cell lung cancer. The CDR3 totals 16 residues. Trimming left V 0 bases short and J 8 bases short, with 20 bases between. Germline CDR1 and CDR2: ENHRY and SYGVKD. Only in-frame clones appear in the TCRdb table, and some are missing; sequencing was by immunoSEQ multiplex PCR. Here the sample spans 15,000 to 20,000 clones, nearly 90% being singletons. The rearrangement joins TRBV10-3 to TRBJ2-7; no clear D gene. The specimen comprised peripheral blood mononuclear cells, sampled before any cancer treatment. The sequence came from a woman between 35 and 75 years old with stage III lung adenocarcinoma. The CDR3 sequence: CAISESMVKTPFQQYF. The CDR3 bases are TGTGCCATCAGTGAGTCGATGGTAAAGACTCCATTTCAGCAGTACTTC.